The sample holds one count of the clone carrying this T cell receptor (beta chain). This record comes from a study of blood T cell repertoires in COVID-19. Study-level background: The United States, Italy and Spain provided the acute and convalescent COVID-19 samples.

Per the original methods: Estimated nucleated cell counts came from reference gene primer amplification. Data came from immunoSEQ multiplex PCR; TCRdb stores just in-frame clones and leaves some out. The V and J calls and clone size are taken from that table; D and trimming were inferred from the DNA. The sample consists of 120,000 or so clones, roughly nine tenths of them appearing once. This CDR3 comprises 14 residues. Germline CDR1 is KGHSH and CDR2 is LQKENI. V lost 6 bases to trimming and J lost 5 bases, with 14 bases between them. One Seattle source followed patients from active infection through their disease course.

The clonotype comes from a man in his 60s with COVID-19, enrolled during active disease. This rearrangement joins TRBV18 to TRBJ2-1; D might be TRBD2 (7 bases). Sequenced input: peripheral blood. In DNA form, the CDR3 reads TGTGCCAGCTCGCGGGGGCGGGTCGACAATGAGCAGTTCTTC. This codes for CASSRGRVDNEQFF. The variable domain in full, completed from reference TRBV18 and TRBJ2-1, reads NAGVMQNPRHLVRRRGQEARLRCSPMKGHSHVYWYRQLPEEGLKFMVYLQKENIIDESGMPKERFSAEFPKEGPSILRIQQVVRGDSAAYFCASSRGRVDNEQFFGPGTRLTVL.